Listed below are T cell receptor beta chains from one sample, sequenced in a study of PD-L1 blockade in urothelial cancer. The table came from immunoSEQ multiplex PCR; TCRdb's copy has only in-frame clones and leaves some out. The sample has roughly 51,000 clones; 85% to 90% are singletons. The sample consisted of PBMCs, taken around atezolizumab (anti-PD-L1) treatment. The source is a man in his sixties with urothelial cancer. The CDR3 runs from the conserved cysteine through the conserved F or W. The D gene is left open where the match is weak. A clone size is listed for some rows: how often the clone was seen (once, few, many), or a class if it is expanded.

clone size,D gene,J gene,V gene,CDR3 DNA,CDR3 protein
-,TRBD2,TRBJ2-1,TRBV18,TGTGCCAGCTCACCTGATCGCGTTACTAGCGGGGGACGAAATCGGAATGAGCAGTTCTTC,CASSPDRVTSGGRNRNEQFF
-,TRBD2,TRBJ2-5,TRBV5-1,TGCGCCAGCGCCCGGGCGGGGGGGCCGGGAGAGACCCAGTACTTC,CASARAGGPGETQYF
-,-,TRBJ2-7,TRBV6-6,TGTGCCAGCAGTTCGATACAGGGAGGGTACGAGCAGTACTTC,CASSSIQGGYEQYF
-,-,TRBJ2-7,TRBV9,TGTGCCAGCAGCGTAGGGGGCGTTTCCTACGAGCAGTACTTC,CASSVGGVSYEQYF
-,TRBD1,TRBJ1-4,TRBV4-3,TGCGCCAGCAGCCAGGTTACGGGACAGGGTGAAAAACTGTTTTTT,CASSQVTGQGEKLFF
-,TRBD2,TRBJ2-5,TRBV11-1,TGTGCCAGCAGCTGGACCGGGACTAGCGGGGTTTGGGAGACCCAGTACTTC,CASSWTGTSGVWETQYF
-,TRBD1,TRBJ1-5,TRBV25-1,TGTGCCAGCAGTGATGCGCGGACAGGGCCCGCCTCGCCCCAGCATTTT,CASSDARTGPASPQHF
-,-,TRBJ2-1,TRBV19,TGTGCCAGTAGTAAAGACAAGCGGAACTCCTACAATGAGCAGTTCTTC,CASSKDKRNSYNEQFF
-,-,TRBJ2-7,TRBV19,TGTGCCAGTAGTACGACCGGACTCCAGCAGTACTTC,CASSTTGLQQYF
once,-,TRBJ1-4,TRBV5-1,TGCGCCAGCAGCGCCTCCGGGACTCAGGCTGAAAAACTGTTTTTT,CASSASGTQAEKLFF
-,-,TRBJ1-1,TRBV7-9,TGTGCCAGCAGCTTAGATGGGGGCAGGTACACTGAAGCTTTCTTT,CASSLDGGRYTEAFF
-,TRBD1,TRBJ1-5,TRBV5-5,TGTGCCAGCAGCCCGGGGACAGGGGACCCTAGCAATCAGCCCCAGCATTTT,CASSPGTGDPSNQPQHF
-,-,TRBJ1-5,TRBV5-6,TGTGCCAGCAACAAGCAGGGTATTGACAATCAGCCCCAGCATTTT,CASNKQGIDNQPQHF
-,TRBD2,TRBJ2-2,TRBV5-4,TGTGCCAGCAGCTTCATAATAGCGGGGGGGACCGGGGAGCTGTTTTTT,CASSFIIAGGTGELFF
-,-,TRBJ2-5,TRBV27,TGTGCCAGCAGTTTTGCAGGGCAAGAGACCCAGTACTTC,CASSFAGQETQYF
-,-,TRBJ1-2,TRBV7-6,TGTGCCACCCGGGAGCTCTATGGCTACACCTTC,CATRELYGYTF
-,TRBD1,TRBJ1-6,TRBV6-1,TGTGCCAGCAATTGGGGACAGGGGAATTCACCCCTCCACTTT,CASNWGQGNSPLHF
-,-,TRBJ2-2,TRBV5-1,TGCGCCAGCAGCTTGGCCGACAAGGGGTTCGCCGGGGAGCTGTTTTTT,CASSLADKGFAGELFF
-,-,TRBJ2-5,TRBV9,TGTGCCAGCAGCCCGTCCCCCAGGCCTCAAGAGACCCAGTACTTC,CASSPSPRPQETQYF
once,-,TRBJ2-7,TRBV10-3,TGTGCCATCAGTGAGGCTAGGGGGAGTCGATCCTACGAGCAGTACTTC,CAISEARGSRSYEQYF
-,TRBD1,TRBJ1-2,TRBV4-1,TGCGCCAGCAGCTGGGACAGGGGCAACTATGGCTACACCTTC,CASSWDRGNYGYTF
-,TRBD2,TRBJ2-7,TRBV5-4,TGTGCCAGCAGCCAGCTAGCGGGAGGGACCTCCGAGCAGTACTTC,CASSQLAGGTSEQYF
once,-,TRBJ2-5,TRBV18,TGTGCCAGCTCACCAAGGGGCGGGGGCGAAGAGACCCAGTACTTC,CASSPRGGGEETQYF
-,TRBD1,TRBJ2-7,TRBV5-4,TGTGCCGTCCGGTCGGACAGGGCGAAAAACGAGCAGTACTTC,CAVRSDRAKNEQYF
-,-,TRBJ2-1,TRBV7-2,TGTGCCAGCAGCACGGTTAGGGAGAATGAGCAGTTCTTC,CASSTVRENEQFF
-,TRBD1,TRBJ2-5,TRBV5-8,TGTGCCAGCAGCTTGGGGACAGGGAAAGAGACCCAGTACTTC,CASSLGTGKETQYF
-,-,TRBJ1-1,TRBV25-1,TGTGCCAGCAGTGAATACGCTGAAGCTTTCTTT,CASSEYAEAFF
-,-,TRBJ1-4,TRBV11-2,TGTGCCAGCAGCCAACCCGGCGTCCCTAGAGAAAAACTGTTTTTT,CASSQPGVPREKLFF
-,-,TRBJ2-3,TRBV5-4,TGTGCCAGCAGGCATCAGGGTTTTAGCACAGATACGCAGTATTTT,CASRHQGFSTDTQYF
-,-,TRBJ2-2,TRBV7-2,TGTGCCAGCAGCTTAGAGGGATTCAGGGGGGCTCTCACCGGGGAGCTGTTTTTT,CASSLEGFRGALTGELFF
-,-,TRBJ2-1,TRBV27,TGTGCCAGCAGTTTATCGATAAGGTTCTCCCGGAGCTCCTACAATGAGCAGTTCTTC,CASSLSIRFSRSSYNEQFF
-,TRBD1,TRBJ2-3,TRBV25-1,TGTGCCAGCAGTGGTTCTGCAGGGGGCATATCAGATACGCAGTATTTT,CASSGSAGGISDTQYF
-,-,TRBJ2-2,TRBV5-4,TGTGCCAGCAAACCCGGGACAACCTCGAACACCGGGGAGCTGTTTTTT,CASKPGTTSNTGELFF
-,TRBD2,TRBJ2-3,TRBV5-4,TGTGCCAGCAGCATTAGCGGGGGACTAACAGATACGCAGTATTTT,CASSISGGLTDTQYF
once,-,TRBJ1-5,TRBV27,TGTGCCAGCAGTTTAAGGGGCCATAGCAATCAGCCCCAGCATTTT,CASSLRGHSNQPQHF
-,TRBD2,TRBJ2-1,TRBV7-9,TGTGCCAGCAGCTTACCCAGCGGGGGGGCCTCAGCCTACAATGAGCAGTTCTTC,CASSLPSGGASAYNEQFF
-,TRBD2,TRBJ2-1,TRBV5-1,TGCGCCAGCAGGTCGTTCCTAGCGGGAGGGCCGGGTGAGCAGTTCTTC,CASRSFLAGGPGEQFF
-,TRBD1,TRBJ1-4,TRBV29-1,TGCAGCGCCTCAGACAGGGGGGCTGGAAAACTGTTTTTT,CSASDRGAGKLFF
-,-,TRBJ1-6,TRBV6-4,TGTGCCAGCAGTGACGTCGGGGGTTCACCCCTCCACTTT,CASSDVGGSPLHF
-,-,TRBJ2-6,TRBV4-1,TGCGCCAGCAGCCAAGATCCCCCCACAGGGGCCAACGTCCTGACTTTC,CASSQDPPTGANVLTF